The 8 T cell receptor beta chains below come from one sample, sequenced in a study of T cells in Graves' hyperthyroidism and ophthalmopathy. TCR beta CDR3 sequences were amplified from RNA transcripts. In the first-round RT-PCR of the TCR CDR3, the HTBI primer set was used. TCRdb reprocessed the multiplex PCR reads with MiXCR, giving one entry per CDR3 protein. Among about 260,000 distinct CDR3 sequences listed, 22% were seen once. The sequenced sample consisted of blood. The receptors stem from a man aged 30-40 years with Graves' ophthalmopathy.

This chain links TRBV5-4 with TRBJ2-3; weak D call: TRBD2 (5 bases). This CDR3 spans 14 amino acids. Deletions cut 0 bases from V and 10 bases from J, with 15 bases between. Germline V gives CDR1 SGHNT, CDR2 YYREEE (reference sequence). CDR3 coding DNA: TGTGCCAGCAGCTTGGTGTCGGAGGCCGGCCCGCAGTATTTT. Translated, it gives CASSLVSEAGPQYF.

This clonotype was counted ten times or more. The rearrangement joins TRBV20-1 to TRBJ2-5, with 8 bases lining up with TRBD2. V lost 6 bases, J lost 7 bases, and 4 bases stayed unmatched. This CDR3 is 11 amino acids long. In germline, CDR1 is DFQATT, CDR2 SNEGSKA (reference sequence). Here the CDR3 reads CSAGLGVTQYF. The CDR3 coding sequence is TGCAGTGCGGGACTAGGGGTGACCCAGTACTTC.

The rearrangement joins TRBV12-3 or TRBV12-4 to TRBJ2-6; D is unclear. The CDR3 runs 16 residues. Trimming shortened V by 4 bases and J by 0 bases, and 10 bases separated the two germline ends. The CDR3 nucleotides read TGTGCCAGCAGTTCCCGGGTGTACTCTGGGGCCAACGTCCTGACTTTC. It yields the protein CASSSRVYSGANVLTF.

Ten or more counts support this clonotype. J is TRBJ1-1 and V is TRBV5-1; D uncertain. The V gene's germline CDR1 is SGHRS and CDR2 YFSETQ. The CDR3 runs 15 residues. The V end was cut by 0 bases, the J end by 6 bases, with 15 bases between. CDR3 sequence reads: CASSLVAVSASEAFF. For the CDR3, the DNA is TGCGCCAGCAGCTTGGTAGCAGTATCGGCCTCTGAAGCTTTCTTT.

The rearrangement links TRBV6-1 to TRBJ2-1; D remains unclear. Trimming left V 11 bases short and J 6 bases short, with 26 bases between. This CDR3 has 16 amino acids. Germline CDR1 MNHNS, CDR2 SASEGT. The CDR3 DNA follows: TGTGCCTGCAATAGGGTGCGCTACACGAATCGCAATGAGCAGTTCTTC. Protein: CACNRVRYTNRNEQFF.

The gene calls are TRBV15 and TRBJ2-1; the match to TRBD1 covers 10 bases. The CDR3 covers 16 residues. V lost 0 bases, J lost 4 bases, and 3 bases stayed unmatched. Per the germline V gene, CDR1 is LNHNV and CDR2 is YYDKDF (reference sequence). CDR3: CATSRDGTGAYNEQFF. The CDR3 region has the DNA TGTGCCACCAGCAGAGACGGGACAGGGGCTTACAATGAGCAGTTCTTC. The full variable domain, completed using reference TRBV15 and TRBJ2-1, is DAMVIQNPRYQVTQFGKPVTLSCSQTLNHNVMYWYQQKSSQAPKLLFHYYDKDFNNEADTPDNFQSRRPNTSFCFLDIRSPGLGDTAMYLCATSRDGTGAYNEQFFGPGTRLTVL.

There are many counts of this clonotype. The rearrangement joins TRBV13 to TRBJ1-4, with TRBD1 identical over 11 bases. This CDR3 has 15 residues. Germline CDR1 PRHDT, CDR2 FYEKMQ (reference sequence). V was clipped by 5 bases and J by 8 bases; unmatched bases: 7. CDR3 in amino acids: CASSQRTGGEEKLFF. In DNA, the CDR3 is TGTGCCAGCAGCCAGAGGACAGGGGGCGAGGAAAAACTGTTTTTT.

This clonotype was counted between two and nine times. The J gene is TRBJ2-3, the V gene TRBV28, with D perhaps TRBD1 (6 bases). The V gene lost 0 bases and the J gene lost 1 base, with 8 bases spanning the gap. The germline V gene has CDR1 MDHEN and CDR2 SYDVKM. The CDR3 length is 15 residues. This chain's CDR3 is CASSLWDRRTDTQYF. CDR3 in DNA: TGTGCCAGCAGTTTATGGGACAGACGCACAGATACGCAGTATTTT.